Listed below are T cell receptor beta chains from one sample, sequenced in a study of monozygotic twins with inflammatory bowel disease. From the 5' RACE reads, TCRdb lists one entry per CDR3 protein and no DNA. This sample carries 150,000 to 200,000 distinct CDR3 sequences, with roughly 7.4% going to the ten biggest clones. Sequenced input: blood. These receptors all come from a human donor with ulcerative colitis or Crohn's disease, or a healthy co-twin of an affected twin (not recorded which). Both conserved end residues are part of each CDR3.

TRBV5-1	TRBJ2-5	CASSLTSSGRETQYF
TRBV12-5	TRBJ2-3	CASGFGPKGAPMYF
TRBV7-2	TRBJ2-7	CASSLGGFSYEQYF
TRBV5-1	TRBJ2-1	CASSQKSGGVWNEQFF
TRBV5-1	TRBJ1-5	CASSLGPGGNQPQHF
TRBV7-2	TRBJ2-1	CASSLEAGGRGNEQFF
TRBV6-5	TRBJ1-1	CASSYGAPHTEAFF
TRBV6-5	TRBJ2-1	CASSYSGLAGAYNEQFF
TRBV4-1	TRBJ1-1	CASRAWGTGDTEAFF
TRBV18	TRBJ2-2	CASSPGQGQTGELFF
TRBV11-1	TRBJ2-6	CASGGDGVSLSGANVLTF
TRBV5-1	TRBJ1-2	CASSLTAVYGYTF
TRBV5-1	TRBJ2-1	CASSPPGTSGRGSYNEQFF
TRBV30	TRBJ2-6	CAWSVPNVLTF
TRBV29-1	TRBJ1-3	CSVEMDRANSGNTIYF
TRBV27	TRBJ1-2	CASSSMDANYGYTF
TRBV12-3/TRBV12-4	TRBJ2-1	CATRTSGGNNEQFF
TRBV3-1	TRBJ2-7	CASSQDPRDPLSYEQYF
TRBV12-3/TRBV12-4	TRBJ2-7	CASSDWGDTYEQYF
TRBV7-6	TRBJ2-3	CASSPRGKNRSTDTQYF
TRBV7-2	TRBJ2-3	CASSLVVVGTDTQYF
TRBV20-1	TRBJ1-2	CSARPGYGYTF
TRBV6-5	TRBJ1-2	CASSYSGFNYGYTF
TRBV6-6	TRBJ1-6	CASSTGLGSPLHF
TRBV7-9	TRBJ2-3	CASSVGMTDTQYF
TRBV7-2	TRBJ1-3	CASSLGRISGNTIYF
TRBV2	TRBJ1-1	CASSDPANTEAFF